The 9 T cell receptor beta chains below come from one sample, sequenced in a study of CD8 T cells in Susac syndrome. Roughly 0.45 to 1 ug RNA was reverse transcribed with random hexamers. Via MiXCR, TCRdb re-called the immunoSEQ multiplex PCR reads, giving one row per CDR3 protein. The sample lists roughly 120,000 distinct CDR3 sequences, around 94% occurring once. Source material: CD4+ T cells from PBMCs. The receptor source for this set is a human donor in good health.

V and J are TRBV19 and TRBJ2-7, with TRBD1 identical over 8 bases. V lost 5 bases, J lost 6 bases, and 9 bases stayed unmatched. Germline CDR1 is LNHDA and CDR2 is SQIVND (reference sequence). CDR3 length equals 14 residues. The CDR3 region is CASSPRQGIGEQYF. The CDR3 nucleotides are TGTGCCAGTAGTCCACGACAGGGGATTGGCGAGCAGTACTTC.

This clonotype appeared once. The rearrangement joins TRBV4-3 to TRBJ1-3; D gene ambiguous. V was pared by 5 bases and J by 4 bases, with 9 bases between. The CDR3 extends over 13 amino acids. Germline assignment: CDR1 LGHNA and CDR2 YSLEER. CDR3 sequence (DNA): TGCGCCAGCAGCTCTTTTCAAGGAAACACCATATATTTT. This translates into CASSSFQGNTIYF.

The chain has TRBV2 and TRBJ2-3; tentatively, D is TRBD1 (5 bases). The CDR3 has 15 amino acids. Per germline, CDR1 SNHLY and CDR2 FYNNEI. V was clipped by 4 bases and J by 2 bases, with 13 bases between them. The CDR3 DNA follows: TGTGCCAGCAGTGTTGGGGTTGGGGCCACAGATACGCAGTATTTT. Residues: CASSVGVGATDTQYF. The full variable domain, rest sourced from reference TRBV2 and TRBJ2-3, is EPEVTQTPSHQVTQMGQEVILRCVPISNHLYFYWYRQILGQKVEFLVSFYNNEISEKSEIFDDQFSVERPDGSNFTLKIRSTKLEDSAMYFCASSVGVGATDTQYFGPGTRLTVL.

V is TRBV28 and J is TRBJ1-2, with D unclear. The germline V gene has CDR1 MDHEN and CDR2 SYDVKM. Trimming pared 5 bases from V and 5 bases from J, leaving 6 bases between. The CDR3 sequence is 11 residues long. For the CDR3, the DNA is TGTGCCAGCAGTCCGGGTTATGGCTACACCTTC. This translates into CASSPGYGYTF.

This clonotype has just one count. The chain couples TRBV12-3 or TRBV12-4 to TRBJ1-6; D call uncertain. V lost 6 bases and J lost 9, with 9 bases in between. The CDR3 spans 12 residues. This chain's CDR3 is CASRDLGSPLHF. The DNA for the CDR3 is TGTGCCAGCAGGGACCTAGGTTCACCCCTCCACTTT.

V gene TRBV6-5 combines with J gene TRBJ2-7; TRBD2 matches 8 bases. Germline CDR1 and CDR2: MNHEY and SVGAGI. The CDR3 is made up of 15 amino acids. Unmatched junction bases numbered 11, after V lost 5 bases and J lost 5 bases. The CDR3: CASSPQTSGIDEQYF. CDR3 sequence (DNA): TGTGCCAGCAGTCCACAAACTAGCGGAATCGACGAGCAGTACTTC.

V and J are TRBV19 and TRBJ2-3; 9 nucleotides match TRBD2. This CDR3 has 17 amino acids. Germline CDR1 and CDR2: LNHDA and SQIVND (reference sequence). The J segment lost 2 bases and the V segment lost 3 bases, leaving 9 bases of the junction unmatched. DNA for the CDR3: TGTGCCAGTAGTATTTTAGGGCTAGCGGGATCCACAGATACGCAGTATTTT. Residues: CASSILGLAGSTDTQYF.

V and J are TRBV2 and TRBJ1-1, with D possibly being TRBD1 (5 bases). Germline values: CDR1 SNHLY, CDR2 FYNNEI. The V end was cut by 8 bases, the J end by 4 bases, with 8 bases between. The CDR3 loop spans 11 amino acids. The CDR3 loop reads CASGARTEAFF. Here the CDR3 DNA reads TGTGCCAGCGGGGCACGCACTGAAGCTTTCTTT.

This chain connects TRBV28 to TRBJ2-5; 8 positions match TRBD2. Per the germline V gene, CDR1 is MDHEN and CDR2 is SYDVKM. The CDR3 runs 19 residues. V gave up 2 bases and J gave up 1 base; unmatched junction bases: 15. The DNA for the CDR3 is TGTGCCAGCAGTTTACCCCCCCCCGGGAGCGGGAGAGGCCAAGAGACCCAGTACTTC. It codes for CASSLPPPGSGRGQETQYF. The complete variable domain, with remaining parts taken from reference TRBV28 and TRBJ2-5, reads DVKVTQSSRYLVKRTGEKVFLECVQDMDHENMFWYRQDPGLGLRLIYFSYDVKMKEKGDIPEGYSVSREKKERFSLILESASTNQTSMYLCASSLPPPGSGRGQETQYFGPGTRLLVL.